The text below deals with one T cell receptor (beta chain). The antigen this receptor binds is unknown. Per-base qualities were not stored, and no clone one base away is much larger. These data come from a study of cytomegalovirus exposure and HLA in healthy donors (dated by TCRdb to the late 2010s). With respect to the entire study: An earlier analysis of some 550 of the donors reported approximately 300 Gb of sequence data and 100 million to 130 million unique TCR beta sequences from 190 million or so T cells. The genetic ancestry cluster associated with self-reported Caucasian donors included 65% to 90% of the roughly 390 genotyped donors. The study was designed to test whether signatures of past pathogen exposure could be identified by cataloging public T cell receptors. An early release covering 550 to 650 HLA-typed donors comprised about 290 gigabases of sequencing data and around 85 million unique TCR sequences. In addition to the first cohort of hundreds of subjects, a separate validation cohort of 120 different subjects was used. A later analysis re-examined previously published TCR beta repertoires from just over 650 donors and added high-resolution HLA genotyping to investigate patterns of TCR occurrence. Both class I and class II loci were covered by HLA typing, at four-digit resolution. To predict cytomegalovirus infection status, the study brought together high-throughput TCR immunosequencing, statistical association of individual TCRs with disease status, and machine learning. The study used immunosequencing to profile the T cell repertoires of about 670 subjects and linked those repertoires to cytomegalovirus serostatus. The number of donors typed differed by locus, with roughly 620-640 for A, B, C, DRB1 and DQB1, roughly 520 for DQA1, over 600 for DPA1, and around 450 for DPB1. Roughly 5 DR-DQ haplotypes were treated as single units for association and clustering because of strong linkage in the cohort. Every discovery cohort repertoire had been produced on one sequencing platform. In a later genetic analysis, genome-wide SNP genotypes for about three fifths of the 666 donors were used, and that subset was treated as a discovery cohort. In an earlier analysis of more than 550 of the donors, high-throughput TCR beta sequencing was used to judge whether each TCR beta V gene segment behaved as functional or pseudogenic. Among some 400 genotyped donors of the cohort, an average of around 250,000 unique TCR beta nucleotide sequences was sequenced per donor, of which roughly 17% were non-productive. In the later analysis, no new phenotypic data were used to find candidate immune exposures; instead, reliance was placed on TCR beta sequences and their occurrence across donors. Alongside the repertoire data, information on donor age, sex, ethnicity and CMV serostatus was compiled.

Library preparation used the immunoSEQ multiplex PCR assay. For the multiplex PCR, a mixture combining 60 forward primers for TCR Vbeta segments and 13 reverse primers for TCR Jbeta segments was used. A multiplex PCR assay on genomic DNA amplified the CDR3 region of rearranged TCR beta genes. On the Illumina HiSeq System, the amplified TCR beta libraries were sequenced as 87-base-pair reads. The source study handled its data this way. In a later analysis, some 80 million unique TCR beta chains were counted across the approximately 640 repertoires, and roughly 10 million of these chains were shared by at least two donors. To remove PCR and sequencing errors, raw reads were error-corrected and collapsed into unique sequences using a nearest-neighbor algorithm that merged closely related sequences. Alignment of CDR3 sequences to IMGT reference sequences was used to assign V, D and J gene segments. For a sequence to be retained, at least a six-nucleotide match to both a V gene segment and a J gene segment was required. Rearrangements were classified as productive when the CDR3 lacked stop codons and remained in frame with V and J, and all other rearrangements were classified as non-productive. CDR3 was defined by IMGT convention, running from the second conserved V-encoded cysteine to the conserved J-encoded phenylalanine. Sequences without an unambiguous match to a single V gene segment were excluded from the earlier analysis of 500 to 700 of the donors. In an earlier analysis of approximately 560 of the donors, a V segment was called functional when productive rearrangements were above 56.7%, and segregating when the standard deviation between donors exceeded 5%. A statistical classification framework was built to diagnose cytomegalovirus status from the catalog of TCR beta chain sequences. In a later analysis, V and J genes were assigned by comparing TCR nucleotide sequences against IMGT/GENE-DB human TR gene sequences. The TCRdist pipeline was used in a later analysis to assign CDR3 sequences and most-parsimonious VDJ recombination scenarios. In a later analysis, each TCR beta chain was defined by its CDR3 amino acid sequence together with its V-gene family, and reads lacking a unique V-gene family were excluded. To address suspected cross-contamination and a sequencing artifact, a later analysis removed 450 to 700 highly shared, low-generation-probability nucleotide sequences. For each public chain, a later analysis derived a clonal expansion index from normalized ranks of inferred template counts within each repertoire. Generation probabilities in a later analysis came from a VDJ recombination model fitted to out-of-frame rearrangements, and those results were checked against IGoR. In a later analysis, hypergeometric tests were used to score TCR-TCR, TCR-HLA and TCR-CMV co-occurrence, with a repertoire-size bias correction applied to TCR pairs. To estimate false discovery rates, a later analysis permuted the HLA or CMV assignments 20 times. A later analysis grouped co-occurring TCRs with DBSCAN, adding TCRdist sequence similarity when clustering within HLA-allele-positive subsets. Repertoires with fewer than 30,000 or more than 120,000 public chains were left out of co-occurrence clustering, as were about five repertoires with anomalous nucleotide sharing. In TCRdb, the immuneACCESS table is reduced to in-frame sequences with V and J assigned. These tables do not hold every clone; where another copy was compared, an unresolved V gene accounts for under half, and the others remain unexplained. V, J and clone size reflect that table, while D and trimming were determined from the DNA. For this sample the table gives 110,000 or so clones, of which about 78% were detected only once. The top ten clones comprise around 5.8% of the sample.

The cohort was made up of several hundred healthy bone marrow donors. Cohort members were all nominally healthy when sampled, although unrecorded immune exposures were likely present. The donor was CMV seropositive and was included in the group of 250 to 350 seropositive cohort members. Each donor provided a peripheral blood sample, and peripheral blood mononuclear cells were used for TCR beta sequencing. The Qiagen DNeasy Blood Extraction Kit was used to extract genomic DNA from the blood cell samples. V gives up 3 bases and J gives up 8 bases, and the segment between their germline ends measures 13 bases. Counted from cysteine to phenylalanine, this CDR3 has 13 amino acids. The kept DNA is CDR3 alone, 39 bases in frame from the first base. For CDR1 and CDR2, the germline V gene lists SGHVS and FQNEAQ. Beyond this particular receptor, the publication reports: Assigning TCR associations to individual alleles was difficult when HLA alleles, especially DR and DQ, strongly co-occurred. Some IMGT-functional V segments, including TRBV6-2 and TRBV6-3, could not be told apart with the 87-base-pair reads, so those segments were excluded. In a later analysis, HLA-associated TCR beta chains were found to be more clonally expanded and to have lower generation probabilities than equally common non-associated chains. Correlated functional status among segregating V segments might reflect linkage disequilibrium, but an unknown experimental factor could not be ruled out. Most CMV-associated TCR beta chains appeared to be HLA-restricted in a later analysis, and the HLA associations seemed to be driven largely by CMV exposure. In a later genetic analysis, a missense DCLRE1C variant was associated with V-gene and J-gene trimming of TCR beta chains, and the association was replicated in an independent cohort. In a later analysis, 15,000 to 20,000 TCR beta sequences were associated with specific HLA alleles at a false discovery rate of 0.05. Because counts were too low, roughly 17 rarely observed V segments, including chromosome 9 orphons, were left out of the earlier analysis of approximately 500 of the donors. In a later genetic analysis, fewer N-insertions in productive TCRs were reported among donors in an Asian-associated ancestry cluster than the roughly 670-donor mean. A later analysis found that TCR association rates varied across HLA loci, with DRB1 alleles showing the most associated TCRs and HLA-C alleles the fewest. In this cohort, only TCR beta chains were sequenced, and detectable features were limited by the absence of alpha or paired-chain data. The sequencing pipeline was judged likely to have produced a cluster of highly shared sequence variants as a technical artifact. Roughly uniform sequencing depth across donors was assumed in presence/absence analyses, although this assumption may not hold. In a later analysis, several top co-occurrence clusters were reported to appear linked to parvovirus B19, influenza, CMV and Epstein-Barr virus. In vitro tests confirmed that three of the cytomegalovirus-associated TCR beta chains recognize cytomegalovirus antigens. For the cohort, immune exposure information was limited to CMV serostatus. In an earlier analysis of about 600 of the donors, most TCR beta V segments appeared in productive rearrangements about 90% or about 30% of the time, broadly matching IMGT annotations. Across donors, most TCR sequences were observed very rarely, whereas some public TCRs were present in many individuals. The authors suggested that the approach could potentially be generalized to other disease states and immunological phenotypes. The classifier was reported to diagnose cytomegalovirus status with high specificity and sensitivity in both the original cohort and the validation cohort. HLA typing was unavailable for some donors at each locus, so association tests used only the typed subset. A further reported finding was that TCR beta sequences accurately predicted the HLA-A and HLA-B alleles for most subjects in the first cohort. The study gave a list of 150 to 200 TCR beta chains associated with cytomegalovirus.

The TCR sequence derives from a woman aged 30 to 39 in good health and CMV-seropositive. The sequenced sample was PBMCs. The chain is assembled from TRBV7-8 and TRBJ2-5, with the D gene uncertain. CDR3 reads: CASSFNGGGTQYF. The DNA sequence is TGTGCCAGCAGCTTTAACGGCGGCGGAACCCAGTACTTC.